The T cell receptor (beta chain) described here comes from a study of blood T cell repertoires in COVID-19. Here immunoSEQ multiplex PCR was the method, and the copy in TCRdb shows in-frame clones only, minus some. The data hold roughly 150,000 clones, with over 75% observed a single time. The CDR3 totals 13 residues. Trimming pared 9 bases from V and 0 bases from J, leaving 11 bases between. In germline, CDR1 is MGHDK, CDR2 SYGVNS. The rearrangement links TRBV25-1 to TRBJ1-1; D is unclear. The TCR originated in a human donor in a cohort sampled during active COVID-19. What was sequenced was peripheral blood. CDR3 nucleotides: TGTGCCAGTGGGAGGGAGATGAACACTGAAGCTTTCTTT. Translating gives CASGREMNTEAFF. The whole variable domain, filled in from reference TRBV25-1 and TRBJ1-1, reads EADIYQTPRYLVIGTGKKITLECSQTMGHDKMYWYQQDPGMELHLIHYSYGVNSTEKGDLSSESTVSRIRTEHFPLTLESARPSHTSQYLCASGREMNTEAFFGQGTRLTVV.